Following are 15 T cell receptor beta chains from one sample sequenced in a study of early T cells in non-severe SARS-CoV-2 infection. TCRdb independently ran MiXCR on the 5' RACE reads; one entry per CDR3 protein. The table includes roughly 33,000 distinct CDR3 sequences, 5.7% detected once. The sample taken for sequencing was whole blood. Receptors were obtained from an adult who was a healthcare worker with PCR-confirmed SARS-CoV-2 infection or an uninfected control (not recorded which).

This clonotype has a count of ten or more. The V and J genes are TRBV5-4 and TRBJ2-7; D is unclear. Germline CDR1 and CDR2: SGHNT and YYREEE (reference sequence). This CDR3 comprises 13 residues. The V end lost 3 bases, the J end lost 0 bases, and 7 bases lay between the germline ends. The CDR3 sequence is CASSSYDSYEQYF. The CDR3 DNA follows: TGTGCCAGCAGCTCGTACGACTCCTACGAGCAGTACTTC.

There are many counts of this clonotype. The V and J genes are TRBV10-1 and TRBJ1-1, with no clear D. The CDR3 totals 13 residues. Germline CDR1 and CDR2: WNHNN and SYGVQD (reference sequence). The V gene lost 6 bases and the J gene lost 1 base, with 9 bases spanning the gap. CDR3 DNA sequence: TGCGCCAGCAGCTATACACCGAACACTGAAGCTTTCTTT. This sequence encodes CASSYTPNTEAFF.

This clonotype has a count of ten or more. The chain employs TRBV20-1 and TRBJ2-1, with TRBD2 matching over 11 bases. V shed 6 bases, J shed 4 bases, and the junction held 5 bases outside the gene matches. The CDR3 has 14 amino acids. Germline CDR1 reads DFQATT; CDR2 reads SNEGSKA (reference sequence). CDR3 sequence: CSAPTSGGYNEQFF. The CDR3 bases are TGCAGTGCGCCTACTAGCGGGGGTTACAATGAGCAGTTCTTC.

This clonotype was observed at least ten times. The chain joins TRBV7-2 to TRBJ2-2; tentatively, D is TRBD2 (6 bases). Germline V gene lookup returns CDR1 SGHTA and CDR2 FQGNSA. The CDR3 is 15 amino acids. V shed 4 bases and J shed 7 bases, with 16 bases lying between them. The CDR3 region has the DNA TGTGCCAGCAGCTCTCTAGCGTTAAGTCGCGGGGAGCTGTTTTTT. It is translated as CASSSLALSRGELFF.

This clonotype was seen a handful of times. CDR3 sequence: CSARENEQFF. The CDR3 DNA follows: TGCAGCGCCCGGGAGAATGAGCAGTTCTTC. The rearrangement uses TRBV29-1 and TRBJ2-1; D perhaps matches TRBD2 (6 bases). The CDR3 extends over 10 amino acids. Germline CDR1 SQVTM, CDR2 ANQGSEA. V was trimmed by 7 bases and J by 7 bases, leaving 8 bases between them.

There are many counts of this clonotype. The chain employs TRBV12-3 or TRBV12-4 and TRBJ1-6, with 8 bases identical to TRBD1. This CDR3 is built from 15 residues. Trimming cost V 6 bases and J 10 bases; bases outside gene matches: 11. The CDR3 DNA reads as TGTGCCAGCAGCCTTACGAGGACAGGGATCTCACCCCTCCACTTT. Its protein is CASSLTRTGISPLHF.

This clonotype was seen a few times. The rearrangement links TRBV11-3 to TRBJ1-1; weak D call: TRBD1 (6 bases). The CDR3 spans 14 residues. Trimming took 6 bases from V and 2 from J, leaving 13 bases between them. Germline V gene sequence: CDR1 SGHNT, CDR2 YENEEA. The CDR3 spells CASSKNRDNTEAFF. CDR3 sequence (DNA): TGTGCCAGCAGTAAAAACAGGGATAACACTGAAGCTTTCTTT.

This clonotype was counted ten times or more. CDR3 sequence: CASSSRTGMNTEAFF. CDR3 bases: TGTGCCAGCAGTTCCAGGACAGGTATGAACACTGAAGCTTTCTTT. The chain joins TRBV2 to TRBJ1-1; 7 nucleotides agree with TRBD1. The V segment lost 5 bases and the J segment 0 bases; nucleotides outside the gene matches: 6. Germline lookup yields CDR1 SNHLY and CDR2 FYNNEI. The CDR3 is 15 residues long.

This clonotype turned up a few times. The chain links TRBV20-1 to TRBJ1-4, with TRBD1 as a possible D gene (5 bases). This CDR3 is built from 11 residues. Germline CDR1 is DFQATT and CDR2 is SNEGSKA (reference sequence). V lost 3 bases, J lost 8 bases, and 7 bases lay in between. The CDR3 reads CSASRGEKLFF. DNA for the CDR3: TGCAGTGCTAGTAGGGGAGAAAAACTGTTTTTT.

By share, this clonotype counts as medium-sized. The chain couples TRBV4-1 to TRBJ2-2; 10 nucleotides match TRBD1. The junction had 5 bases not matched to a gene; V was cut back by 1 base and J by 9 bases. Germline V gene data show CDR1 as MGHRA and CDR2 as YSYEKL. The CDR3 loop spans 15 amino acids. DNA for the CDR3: TGCGCCAGCAGCCAAGGGACAGGGGGGACCCGGGAGCTGTTTTTT. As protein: CASSQGTGGTRELFF.

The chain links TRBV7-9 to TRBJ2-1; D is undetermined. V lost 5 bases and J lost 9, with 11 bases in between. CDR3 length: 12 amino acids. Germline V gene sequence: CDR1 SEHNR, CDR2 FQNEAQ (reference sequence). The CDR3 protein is CASSDLSTEQFF. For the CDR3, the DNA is TGTGCCAGCAGCGACCTAAGTACTGAGCAGTTCTTC.

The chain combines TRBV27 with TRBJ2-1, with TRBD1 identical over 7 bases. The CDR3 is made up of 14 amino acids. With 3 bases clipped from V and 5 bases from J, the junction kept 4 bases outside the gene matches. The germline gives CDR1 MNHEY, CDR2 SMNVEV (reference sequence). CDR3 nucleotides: TGTGCCAGCAGTTTTACAGGGGCACACAATGAGCAGTTCTTC. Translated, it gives CASSFTGAHNEQFF.

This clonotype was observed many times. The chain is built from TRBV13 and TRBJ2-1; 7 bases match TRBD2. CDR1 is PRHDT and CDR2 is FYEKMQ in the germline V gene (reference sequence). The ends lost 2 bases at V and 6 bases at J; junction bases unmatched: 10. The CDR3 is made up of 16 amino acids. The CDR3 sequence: CASSLLVGTNLNEQFF. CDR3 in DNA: TGTGCCAGCAGCTTATTAGTAGGGACTAATCTCAATGAGCAGTTCTTC.

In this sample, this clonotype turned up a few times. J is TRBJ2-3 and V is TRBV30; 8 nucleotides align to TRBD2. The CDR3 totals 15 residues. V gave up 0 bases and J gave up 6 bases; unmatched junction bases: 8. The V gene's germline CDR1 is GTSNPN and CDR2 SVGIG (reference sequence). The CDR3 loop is CAWSVGSGMADTQYF. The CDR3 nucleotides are TGTGCCTGGAGTGTCGGTAGCGGGATGGCGGATACGCAGTATTTT.

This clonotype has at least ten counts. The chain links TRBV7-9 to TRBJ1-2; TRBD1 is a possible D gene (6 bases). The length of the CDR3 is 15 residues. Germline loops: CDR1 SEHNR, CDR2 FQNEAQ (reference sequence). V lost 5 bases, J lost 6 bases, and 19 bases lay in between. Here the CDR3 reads CASSPSGGASHGYTF. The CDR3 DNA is TGTGCCAGCAGCCCCTCCGGGGGCGCATCCCATGGCTACACCTTC.